A selection of T cell receptor beta chains follows, all from one sample in a study of molecular identifiers for immune sequencing clone quantification. TCRdb redid the calling of the PCR reads with MiXCR, one entry per CDR3 protein. Among 400,000 to 600,000 distinct CDR3 sequences listed, about 25% were seen once. The sample consisted of naive CD8+ T cells from blood, with Jurkat cell RNA spiked in. The receptors stem from a human donor in good health. Some libraries in this study had Jurkat cell RNA spiked in. The CDR3 runs from the conserved cysteine through the conserved F or W. The order of the fields is V gene, clone size, D gene, J gene, CDR3 DNA, CDR3 protein. A D gene is named only where the DNA matches it firmly. Not every row has a clone size; where given, it reads once, few, many or a size class.

TRBV27	-	-	TRBJ2-7	TGTGCCAGCATGGGGGACGGCGGCGAGCAGTACTTC	CASMGDGGEQYF
TRBV13	few	-	TRBJ2-5	TGTGCCAGCAGCTTAAGAACGGTCGGTGAAGAGACCCAGTACTTC	CASSLRTVGEETQYF
TRBV27	-	TRBD2	TRBJ2-7	TGTGCCAGCAGAGGACTAGCGGGAGCCATCTCCTACGAGCAGTACTTC	CASRGLAGAISYEQYF
TRBV6-2/TRBV6-3	-	TRBD1	TRBJ1-1	TGTGCCAGCAGTTACCCCGCAGGGGGCCATACTGAAGCTTTCTTT	CASSYPAGGHTEAFF
TRBV4-1	-	-	TRBJ1-2	TGCGCCAGCAGCCAAGACGACAGGAACAACTATGGCTACACCTTC	CASSQDDRNNYGYTF
TRBV3-1	-	TRBD1	TRBJ2-1	TGTGCCAGCAGCCAAGTAACCGGGACAGGGTTTAATGAGCAGTTCTTC	CASSQVTGTGFNEQFF
TRBV20-1	-	-	TRBJ2-7	TGCAGTGCACCTCTAGCGTCCGAGCAGTACTTC	CSAPLASEQYF
TRBV6-5	-	TRBD2	TRBJ2-3	TGTGCCAGCAGTTCTAAAGCGGGGGGGCTTACAGATACGCAGTGTTTT	CASSSKAGGLTDTQCF
TRBV30	-	TRBD2	TRBJ2-1	TGTGCCTGGACAGCAACTAGCGGGAACTATTACAATGAGCAGTTCTTC	CAWTATSGNYYNEQFF
TRBV9	many	-	TRBJ1-2	TGTGCCAGCAGCCTAGAGGCTATCGACGGAGGCTATGGCTACACCTTC	CASSLEAIDGGYGYTF
TRBV20-1	few	-	TRBJ2-3	TGCAGTGCTAAGGACTCTTTTGGATTAGATACGCAGTATTTT	CSAKDSFGLDTQYF
TRBV6-5	few	-	TRBJ2-5	TGTGCCACGGGCACAGGCAGCCAGACCCAGTACTTC	CATGTGSQTQYF
TRBV27	-	-	TRBJ1-1	TGTGCCAGCAGTTCTACAGGGAGGCCTGAAGCTTTCTTT	CASSSTGRPEAFF
TRBV30	-	TRBD1	TRBJ2-2	TGTGCCTGGACGAGGACAGGGAACACCGGTGGGCTGTTTTTT	CAWTRTGNTGGLFF
TRBV5-1	many	-	TRBJ1-1	TGCGCCAGCAGCTCACAACAGGGCTCCACTGAAGCTTTCTTT	CASSSQQGSTEAFF
TRBV3-1	few	TRBD2	TRBJ2-3	TGTGCCAGCAGCCAGGCTAGCGGGAGGGGATGGGGTACAGATACGCAGTATTTT	CASSQASGRGWGTDTQYF
TRBV30	few	-	TRBJ2-1	TGTGCCTGGAGTGGTAGCAGTAGTGAGCAGTTCTTC	CAWSGSSSEQFF
TRBV12-3/TRBV12-4	-	-	TRBJ2-3	TGTGCCACAAGTGGAGGGGGGCGCACAGATACGCAGTATTTT	CATSGGGRTDTQYF
TRBV24-1	few	TRBD1	TRBJ1-5	TGTGCCACCATCACACAGGGGAGCAATCAGCCCCAGCATTTT	CATITQGSNQPQHF
TRBV4-2	few	-	TRBJ2-7	TGTGCCAGCAGCCCAAGGGGTAGGGACTCCTCCTACGAGCAGTACTTC	CASSPRGRDSSYEQYF
TRBV7-8	-	-	TRBJ2-5	TGTGCCAGCAGCTTTTACCAAGGGACCCAGTACTTC	CASSFYQGTQYF
TRBV6-5	-	TRBD2	TRBJ2-1	TGTGCCAGCAGCCCTAGCGGGAGCTATGAGCAGTTCTTC	CASSPSGSYEQFF
TRBV19	-	-	TRBJ2-3	TGTGCCAGTAGTAGGGGGGAGCGTCGCGCAGATACGCAGTATTTT	CASSRGERRADTQYF
TRBV28	-	-	TRBJ2-5	TGTGCCAGCAGTTTCCCTGGGACCCAGTACTTC	CASSFPGTQYF
TRBV7-8	few	-	TRBJ2-7	TGTGCCAGCAGCTTAGCGATCCGGTACGAGCAGTACTTC	CASSLAIRYEQYF
TRBV9	-	TRBD1	TRBJ2-7	TGTGCCAGCAGCGCCGGGACAGGGGGCGGGTACGAGCAGTACTTC	CASSAGTGGGYEQYF
TRBV2	many	TRBD2	TRBJ2-1	TGTGCCAGCAGAGCCTCAGTGGAGGGACTAGCGGGCCCGAGGATCTACAATGAGCAGTTCTTC	CASRASVEGLAGPRIYNEQFF
TRBV27	-	-	TRBJ1-5	TGTGCCAGCAGTTTCTCAACCGTTGGACAGCCCCAGCGTTTT	CASSFSTVGQPQRF
TRBV3-1	-	TRBD1	TRBJ1-1	TGTGCCAGCAGCCAGACTGAGGGACAGGGCTTTGAAGCTTTCTTT	CASSQTEGQGFEAFF
TRBV7-6	-	TRBD1	TRBJ1-3	TGTGCCAGCAGCGGGACAGGAGTAATCGGAAACACCAAATATTTT	CASSGTGVIGNTKYF
TRBV30	-	-	TRBJ2-1	TGTGCCTGGAGTTTGATGGAGGGGTATGAGCAGTTCTTC	CAWSLMEGYEQFF
TRBV3-1	-	TRBD2	TRBJ2-3	TGTGCCGGCAGCCAATTAACGGGAGGACACACAGATACGCAGTATTTT	CAGSQLTGGHTDTQYF
TRBV5-6	few	-	TRBJ2-3	TGTGCCAGCAGCTTGGGCGGAGTTAACACAGATACGCAGTATTTT	CASSLGGVNTDTQYF
TRBV5-5	few	TRBD2	TRBJ2-7	TGTGCCAGCAGCTTGGCAGCCGGGACTAGCGGTTACGAGCAGTACTTC	CASSLAAGTSGYEQYF
TRBV6-2/TRBV6-3	many	-	TRBJ2-5	TGTGCCAGCAGTTACCCCGGTCCACAGTACCAAGAGACCCAGTACTTC	CASSYPGPQYQETQYF
TRBV12-3/TRBV12-4	many	TRBD2	TRBJ2-3	TGTGCCAGCAGTTTCGGGACTAGCGGGGGGGCAGGCGATACGCAGTATTTT	CASSFGTSGGAGDTQYF
TRBV27	few	TRBD1	TRBJ1-6	TGTGCCAGCAGTAGTGGGACAGGGGGATTTTCACCCCTCCACTTT	CASSSGTGGFSPLHF
TRBV20-1	few	TRBD2	TRBJ2-3	TGCAGTGCTAGAGATGTGGGAGGGCGCACAGATACGCAGTATTTT	CSARDVGGRTDTQYF
TRBV28	-	-	TRBJ1-1	TGTGCCAGCAGTTCGGTAGGCTCACTGGGAGCCACTGAAGCTTTCTTT	CASSSVGSLGATEAFF
TRBV5-8	few	TRBD2	TRBJ2-5	TGTGCCAGCAGCTACGGACTAGCGGGGATCCAAGAGACCCAGTACTTC	CASSYGLAGIQETQYF
TRBV9	few	-	TRBJ2-2	TGTGCCAGCAGTCCCTCCGTGACCGGGGAGCTGTTTTTT	CASSPSVTGELFF
TRBV15	-	TRBD2	TRBJ2-2	TGTGCCACCGCAGGACAGGGACTAGCGGCGGCACCGAACACCGGGGAGCTGTTTTTT	CATAGQGLAAAPNTGELFF
TRBV27	-	TRBD1	TRBJ2-2	TGTGCCAGCAGTATATACGGGACAGATCTAACCGGGGAGCTGTTTTTT	CASSIYGTDLTGELFF
TRBV24-1	-	-	TRBJ2-5	TGTGCCACCAGTACCCTCCGTATGGAAGAGACCCAGTACTTC	CATSTLRMEETQYF
TRBV4-1	once	-	TRBJ2-5	TGCGCCAGCAGCGCCAACAGGAGCCCAGAGACCCAGTGCTTC	CASSANRSPETQCF
TRBV29-1	few	TRBD1	TRBJ1-2	TGCAGCGTTGAGCTTACAGGGGGCCCCAACTATGGCTACACCTTC	CSVELTGGPNYGYTF
TRBV5-6	-	-	TRBJ2-7	TGTGCCAGCAGCAGAGCCGGGACCGCCTGCGAGCGGTACTTC	CASSRAGTACERYF
TRBV6-1	-	-	TRBJ2-5	TGTGCCAGCAGTGAACCTTCCGTGGTCGGGTCCCAAGAGACCCAGTACTTC	CASSEPSVVGSQETQYF
TRBV24-1	many	-	TRBJ2-2	TGTGCCACCAGTAGTTACAGGAGCACCGGGGAGCTGTTTTTT	CATSSYRSTGELFF
TRBV7-9	few	-	TRBJ2-7	TGTGCCAGCAGCAGCGTCGGGGACCGAGGGTCCTACGAGCAGTACTTC	CASSSVGDRGSYEQYF